One and the same sample provided the 27 T cell receptor beta chains below, sequenced in a study of blood T cell repertoires in COVID-19. Libraries were prepared by immunoSEQ multiplex PCR; TCRdb keeps only in-frame clonotypes and omits some of them. The table shows about 170,000 clones, with 70% to 90% occurring only once. Sequencing input: peripheral blood. The receptors originated from a man aged 45-65 years who had recovered from COVID-19.

V gene TRBV5-1 combines with J gene TRBJ2-1; 8 bases align to TRBD1. J gave up 1 base and V 4 bases, and 4 bases lay outside the gene matches. The CDR3 covers 15 residues. In germline, CDR1 is SGHRS, CDR2 YFSETQ. CDR3 DNA: TGCGCCAGCAGCCTTACAGGGGGATCCTACAATGAGCAGTTCTTC. This encodes CASSLTGGSYNEQFF.

CDR3 in DNA: TGCGCCCGATCAGGGGGCGGAAACACCATATATTTT. Its translation: CARSGGGNTIYF. This rearrangement joins TRBV29-1 to TRBJ1-3; the match to TRBD1 covers 8 bases. This CDR3 comprises 12 residues. CDR1 is SQVTM and CDR2 is ANQGSEA in the germline V gene. The whole variable domain, remainder taken from reference TRBV29-1 and TRBJ1-3, is SAVISQKPSRDICQRGTSLTIQCQVDSQVTMMFWYRQQPGQSLTLIATANQGSEATYESGFVIDKFPISRPNLTFSTLTVSNMSPEDSSIYLCARSGGGNTIYFGEGSWLTVV.

In its sample, this clone was seen once. CDR3 amino acids: CASSLSGTAMNTEAFF. The CDR3 DNA sequence: TGTGCCAGCAGCCTGTCCGGGACAGCCATGAACACTGAAGCTTTCTTT. This chain links TRBV7-2 with TRBJ1-1; 7 nucleotides agree with TRBD1. CDR1 is SGHTA, CDR2 FQGNSA, per germline. With V trimmed by 5 bases and J by 0 bases, 9 bases remained unmatched. This CDR3 is 16 amino acids long.

A few counts support this clone. The gene calls are TRBV18 and TRBJ1-5; D is possibly TRBD1 (6 bases). The germline CDR1 and CDR2 sequences are KGHSH and LQKENI. The CDR3 is made up of 15 amino acids. V gave up 6 bases and J gave up 9 bases, with 21 bases separating them. The chain's CDR3 is CASSPTGQGRTPQHF. Written as DNA, the CDR3 is TGTGCCAGCTCCCCAACGGGGCAGGGGCGGACGCCCCAGCATTTT. Looking up the rest from reference TRBV18 and TRBJ1-5 gives the full variable domain: NAGVMQNPRHLVRRRGQEARLRCSPMKGHSHVYWYRQLPEEGLKFMVYLQKENIIDESGMPKERFSAEFPKEGPSILRIQQVVRGDSAAYFCASSPTGQGRTPQHFGDGTRLSIL.

On this clone itself: This sample includes further DNA sequences coding for the same CDR3. V is TRBV7-2 and J is TRBJ2-7; D is uncertain. The V and J ends lost 5 bases and 1 base respectively, with 6 bases between them. Germline lookup yields CDR1 SGHTA and CDR2 FQGNSA. CDR3 size: 12 residues. The CDR3 DNA reads TGTGCCAGCAGCCCATCATCCTACGAGCAGTACTTC. Protein product: CASSPSSYEQYF.

The CDR3 bases are TGTGCCAGCAGCAAAGCCAGGCTAGCGGGAACCTACGAGCAGTACTTC. It yields the protein CASSKARLAGTYEQYF. The chain recombines TRBV21-1 with TRBJ2-7; TRBD2 reflects the table's D call only, with no check against the DNA. TRBV21-1 is an annotated pseudogene. This CDR3 is 16 amino acids long.

The chain is built from TRBV9 and TRBJ1-1, with D possibly being TRBD1 (5 bases). This CDR3 comprises 14 residues. V was pared by 0 bases and J by 5 bases, with 11 bases between. The germline V gene has CDR1 SGDLS and CDR2 YYNGEE. Here the CDR3 reads CASSVGSGSTEAFF. In DNA form, the CDR3 reads TGTGCCAGCAGCGTAGGGTCAGGGTCGACTGAAGCTTTCTTT.

The V call is TRBV4-3, the J call TRBJ2-2; 8 positions match TRBD1. With V trimmed by 3 bases and J by 0 bases, 0 bases remained unmatched. CDR3 size: 15 residues. Germline V gives CDR1 LGHNA, CDR2 YSLEER. The CDR3 protein is CASSQGQANTGELFF. Here the CDR3 DNA reads TGCGCCAGCAGCCAGGGACAGGCGAACACCGGGGAGCTGTTTTTT.

The chain carries TRBV18 and TRBJ1-5; 7 bases map to TRBD1. With 4 bases clipped from V and 5 bases from J, the junction kept 8 bases outside the gene matches. This CDR3 has 15 residues. The germline V gene encodes CDR1 KGHSH and CDR2 LQKENI. CDR3 sequence reads: CASSQISGGDQPQHF. CDR3 nucleotides: TGTGCCAGCTCACAGATCTCAGGGGGTGATCAGCCCCAGCATTTT.

The chain links TRBV13 to TRBJ2-3; 15 bases match TRBD2. With V trimmed by 6 bases and J by 5 bases, 15 bases remained unmatched. This CDR3 comprises 19 residues. Germline CDR1 and CDR2: PRHDT and FYEKMQ (reference sequence). The DNA for the CDR3 is TGTGCCAGCAGTCAAGCCCTTCGGACTAGCGGGGGGGCAGGAGATACGCAGTATTTT. Translation gives CASSQALRTSGGAGDTQYF.

This clone has just a few counts. The V gene is TRBV28, the J gene TRBJ1-2, with 8 bases matching TRBD1. V gave up 5 bases and J gave up 7 bases; unmatched junction bases: 3. The CDR3 sequence is 12 residues long. Germline loops: CDR1 MDHEN, CDR2 SYDVKM. CDR3 sequence (DNA): TGTGCCAGCAGTCCGGACAGGGTTGGCTACACCTTC. Protein: CASSPDRVGYTF.

Note on this clone: The identical CDR3 is also encoded by other nucleotide sequences in the sample. V gene TRBV5-1 combines with J gene TRBJ2-3; no definite D call. The V and J ends lost 0 bases and 4 bases respectively, with 3 bases between them. The CDR3 is made up of 12 amino acids. In germline, CDR1 is SGHRS, CDR2 YFSETQ. CDR3 coding DNA: TGCGCCAGCAGCTTGGCGTCAGATACGCAGTATTTT. Translation gives CASSLASDTQYF. Combining the CDR3 with reference TRBV5-1 and TRBJ2-3 gives the whole variable domain KAGVTQTPRYLIKTRGQQVTLSCSPISGHRSVSWYQQTPGQGLQFLFEYFSETQRNKGNFPGRFSGRQFSNSRSEMNVSTLELGDSALYLCASSLASDTQYFGPGTRLTVL.

V and J are TRBV7-9 and TRBJ1-1, with D uncertain. The V gene's germline CDR1 is SEHNR and CDR2 FQNEAQ (reference sequence). The CDR3 runs to 13 residues. The germline V and J ends were trimmed by 5 bases and 8 bases, with 15 bases remaining between them. CDR3 DNA sequence: TGTGCCAGCAGCCCTATCGATAGCCGGGAAGCTTTCTTT. Amino acid sequence: CASSPIDSREAFF.

The V and J genes are TRBV27 and TRBJ2-5; TRBD1 agrees at 9 bases. The germline V gene encodes CDR1 MNHEY and CDR2 SMNVEV (reference sequence). This CDR3 is built from 14 residues. V shed 4 bases, J shed 7 bases, and the junction held 7 bases outside the gene matches. Written as DNA, the CDR3 is TGTGCCAGCAGTTCCCGGACAGGGGTCGGGACCCAGTACTTC. Amino acids: CASSSRTGVGTQYF.

The gene calls are TRBV4-3 and TRBJ2-7, with TRBD1 as a possible D gene (6 bases). Germline assignment: CDR1 LGHNA and CDR2 YSLEER. The CDR3 spans 15 residues. Trimming shortened V by 0 bases and J by 1 base, and 10 bases separated the two germline ends. The DNA of the CDR3 is TGCGCCAGCAGCCAAGATTGGGGGCCTTCCTACGAGCAGTACTTC. Its protein is CASSQDWGPSYEQYF.

V usage is TRBV6-2 or TRBV6-3 and J usage is TRBJ2-7, with D tentatively TRBD2 (6 bases). Germline CDR1 reads MNHEY; CDR2 reads SVGEGT. Between the trimmed V and J ends, which lost 0 bases and 1 base, there was a span of 7 bases. The CDR3 is made up of 14 amino acids. DNA for the CDR3: TGTGCCAGCAGTTACTCGCGGGGATCCTACGAGCAGTACTTC. Translated, it gives CASSYSRGSYEQYF.

The chain combines TRBV5-1 with TRBJ1-1; D is perhaps TRBD1 (5 bases). The germline V and J ends were trimmed by 2 bases and 1 base, with 9 bases remaining between them. Germline V gene sequence: CDR1 SGHRS, CDR2 YFSETQ. CDR3 length equals 14 residues. CDR3 residues: CASSLAGPNTEAFF. The CDR3, as DNA: TGCGCCAGCAGCTTAGCGGGACCGAACACTGAAGCTTTCTTT.

The chain carries TRBV2 and TRBJ1-5, with D maybe TRBD1 (5 bases). V shed 6 bases and J shed 8 bases, with 20 bases lying between them. The germline V gene encodes CDR1 SNHLY and CDR2 FYNNEI. The CDR3 runs to 15 residues. CDR3 DNA: TGTGCCAGCAGGGGCCTGGGACGGGGGGACGAGCCCCAGCATTTT. It yields the protein CASRGLGRGDEPQHF.

CDR3 sequence: CASSKGLAGLETQYF. The CDR3 bases are TGTGCCAGTAGTAAGGGGCTAGCGGGATTGGAGACCCAGTACTTC. The chain recombines TRBV19 with TRBJ2-5; 9 bases match TRBD2. The germline V gene encodes CDR1 LNHDA and CDR2 SQIVND (reference sequence). The CDR3 has 15 amino acids. V trimming: 4 bases; J trimming: 5 bases; junction bases outside the gene matches: 8.

This chain links TRBV19 with TRBJ1-5, with 11 nucleotides matching TRBD1. J gave up 3 bases and V 6 bases, and 7 bases lay outside the gene matches. Per germline, CDR1 LNHDA and CDR2 SQIVND (reference sequence). The CDR3 consists of 16 residues. The CDR3 loop is CASRIPGQGVNQPQHF. In DNA, the CDR3 is TGTGCCAGTAGGATCCCGGGACAGGGGGTCAATCAGCCCCAGCATTTT.

V and J are TRBV4-3 and TRBJ2-7; 7 bases agree with TRBD1. Per germline, CDR1 LGHNA and CDR2 YSLEER. Trimming took 1 base from V and 3 from J; bases not matched to a gene: 12. This CDR3 has 17 amino acids. CDR3 sequence: CASSQGVDREIYYEQYF. CDR3 coding DNA: TGCGCCAGCAGCCAAGGTGTCGACAGGGAAATTTACTACGAGCAGTACTTC.

The chain recombines TRBV4-2 with TRBJ1-6; 9 bases agree with TRBD1. J was trimmed by 10 bases and V by 4 bases; bases with no gene match: 14. The length of the CDR3 is 17 residues. From germline, CDR1 is LGHNA and CDR2 YNFKEQ. The CDR3 loop reads CASSRGGTGLNGSPLHF. The CDR3 DNA reads TGTGCCAGCAGCCGGGGGGGGACAGGGTTAAATGGGTCACCCCTCCACTTT.

The genes are TRBV6-5 and TRBJ1-6, with 7 bases identical to TRBD1. Germline CDR1 MNHEY, CDR2 SVGAGI. This CDR3 contains 15 residues. V shed 5 bases, J shed 5 bases, and the junction held 6 bases outside the gene matches. DNA for the CDR3: TGTGCCAGCAGTCCCCGACAGGGAAATAATTCACCCCTCCACTTT. It is translated as CASSPRQGNNSPLHF.

The chain uses TRBV6-2 or TRBV6-3 and TRBJ2-1, with 9 positions matching TRBD1. Germline values: CDR1 MNHEY, CDR2 SVGEGT. The CDR3 is made up of 17 amino acids. V lost 6 bases and J lost 2; bases outside the gene matches: 11. As DNA, the CDR3 is TGTGCCAGCAGCTCACTAACGGGACAGGGTACCTACAATGAGCAGTTCTTC. It is translated as CASSSLTGQGTYNEQFF.

This chain uses TRBV5-4 with TRBJ2-1, with D uncertain. Deletions cut 4 bases from V and 11 bases from J, with 13 bases between. This CDR3 region has 12 residues. Germline CDR1 and CDR2: SGHNT and YYREEE (reference sequence). The CDR3 protein is CASSLTNRQQFF. As DNA, the CDR3 is TGTGCCAGCAGCCTGACAAACCGGCAGCAGTTCTTC.

The rearrangement links TRBV2 to TRBJ2-2, with 7 bases matching TRBD2. The CDR3 contains 17 residues. The ends lost 7 bases at V and 0 bases at J; junction bases unmatched: 11. Germline V CDR1 and CDR2: SNHLY, FYNNEI. This CDR3 is CASTGPAGLSNTGELFF. The CDR3 DNA reads TGTGCCAGCACGGGTCCAGCGGGGCTCTCGAACACCGGGGAGCTGTTTTTT.

This clone was seen more than once but under ten times. The genes are TRBV29-1 and TRBJ2-3, with D possibly TRBD1 on 6 matching bases. CDR1 and CDR2 (germline): SQVTM, ANQGSEA. This CDR3 has 13 residues. V was shortened by 4 bases and J by 0 bases, with 8 bases between the two germline ends. CDR3: CSVVTGSTDTQYF. In nucleotides, the CDR3 is TGCAGCGTTGTCACAGGGAGCACAGATACGCAGTATTTT.